This T cell receptor beta chain appears in the sequencing data of a study of blood T cell repertoires in COVID-19. As for the study in general: From the United States, Italy and Spain came samples of acute and convalescent COVID-19.

Looked up from germline, CDR1 is DFQATT and CDR2 is SNEGSKA (reference sequence). Trimming took off 3 bases at V and 5 bases at J, with 5 bases between the two ends. The CDR3 extends over 10 amino acids. Original data processing: Amplification of reference gene primers provided the estimated nucleated cell counts. Assay: immunoSEQ multiplex PCR; the TCRdb copy retains only in-frame clones and omits some. V and J calls and clone size are copied from that table; D and trimming were computed from the DNA. The table shows roughly 410,000 clones, with about 87% occurring only once. V is TRBV20-1 and J is TRBJ2-7; D gene ambiguous. The receptor comes from a woman aged 55-70 years with COVID-19, enrolled during active disease. What was sequenced was peripheral blood. The CDR3 region has the DNA TGCAGTGCTAGTTCTCACGAGCAGTACTTC. It is translated as CSASSHEQYF.